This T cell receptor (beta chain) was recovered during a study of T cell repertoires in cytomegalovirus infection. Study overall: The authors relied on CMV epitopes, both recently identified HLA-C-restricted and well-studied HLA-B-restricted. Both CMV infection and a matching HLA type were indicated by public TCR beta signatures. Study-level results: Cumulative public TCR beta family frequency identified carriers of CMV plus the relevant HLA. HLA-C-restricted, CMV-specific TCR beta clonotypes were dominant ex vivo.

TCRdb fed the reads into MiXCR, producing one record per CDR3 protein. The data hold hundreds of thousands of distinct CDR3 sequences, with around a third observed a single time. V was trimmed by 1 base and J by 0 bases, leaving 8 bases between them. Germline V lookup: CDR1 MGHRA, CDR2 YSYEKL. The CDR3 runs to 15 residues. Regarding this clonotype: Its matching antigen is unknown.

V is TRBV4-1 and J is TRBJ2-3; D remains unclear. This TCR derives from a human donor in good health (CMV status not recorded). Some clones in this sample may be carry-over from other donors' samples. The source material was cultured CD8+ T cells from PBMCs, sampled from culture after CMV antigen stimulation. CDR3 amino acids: CASSQGELSTDTQYF. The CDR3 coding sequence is TGCGCCAGCAGCCAAGGGGAATTGAGCACAGATACGCAGTATTTT.